This TCR beta chain is from a study of spatial heterogeneity in lung cancer. Time point indicated: sample taken at primary tumor resection. The donor population consisted of approximately 70 patients with untreated, early-stage non-small cell lung cancer. Unsorted whole RNA of tumor, nontumor lung or frozen PBMC was sequenced. This clonotype was recorded at least ten times. This beta chain came through as a stray read in a library set up for alpha chains, and its size says little. The CDR3 length is 13 residues. Per the germline V gene, CDR1 is SQVTM and CDR2 is ANQGSEA. V gave up 3 bases and J gave up 4 bases, with 10 bases separating them. Unique molecular identifiers, one per molecule, were present on every TCR cDNA molecule. One entry per CDR3 protein, called by TCRdb with MiXCR from the 5' RACE reads. The sample has over 14,000 distinct CDR3 sequences; 3% to 4.5% are singletons.

This clonotype originated in a male donor with early-stage non-small cell lung cancer. This chain uses TRBV29-1 with TRBJ2-4; tentatively, D is TRBD2 (6 bases). This specimen consisted of normal lung tissue next to the tumor, obtained at surgery. The DNA of the CDR3 is TGCAGCGTTGAGCCGGGACTGAAAAACATTCAGTACTTC. It is translated as CSVEPGLKNIQYF.